The entry that follows covers one T cell receptor (beta chain) sequence. The target of this receptor is not known. There are no base qualities to consult, and no much larger clone falls within one base. In Seattle, one collaborating source enrolled patients while the infection was active and tracked those patients longitudinally over the course of disease. Collaborating institutions collected whole blood in K2EDTA tubes following their own protocols. For TCRbeta analysis, collaborator samples were shipped as frozen whole blood, as isolated PBMCs, or as DNA extracted from either sample type. TCRbeta CDR3 regions were amplified from genomic DNA using the immunoSEQ Assay, a bias-controlled multiplex PCR. The authors' analysis ran thus. Nucleated cell counts per sample were estimated from amplification of reference gene primers within the assay. To quantify the absolute abundance of each unique TCRbeta CDR3 rearrangement, sequence reads were collapsed and filtered. For each sample, productive Simpson clonality was calculated as the square root of Simpson's diversity index over productive rearrangements. TCRdb took over this immuneACCESS table, retaining in-frame rearrangements with V and J assigned. Such tables are incomplete; in checked studies, under half of the missing clones stem from an unresolved V gene, and the remainder is unexplained. V and J calls and clone size are copied from that table; D and trimming were computed from the DNA. Recorded for this sample are approximately 120,000 clones; 60% to 80% of them occurred a single time. The ten largest account for 4.5% to 6% of the sample.

The sample originates from a study of blood T cell repertoires in COVID-19 (TCRdb year 2020). As for the study more broadly: The collaborator samples originated in the United States, Italy and Spain and spanned the acute and convalescent phases of COVID-19. The material from the prospective study consisted of cDNA or gDNA derived from T cells, B-cell-depleted T cells, or PBMCs. Deeply sampled blood TCRbeta repertoires from subjects exposed to, actively infected with, or recovered from COVID-19 were included in the dataset. The repertoires were released in a freely available public database meant as a resource for research on the immune response to SARS-CoV-2. The samples were drawn from two sources: the first 160 participants of the ongoing ImmuneRACE study, and 1,254 subjects contributed by 6 global collaborators. A de-identified subject ID, COVID-19 status, age in years and sex were almost always included in the sample metadata. HLA class I and class II types, where available, came from metadata supplied by the sample provider rather than from assay-based typing.

Overall results and qualifications from the work: The quantity of clinical and demographic metadata differed by source and by participant and was supplied without curation.

V sheds 0 bases and J sheds 0 bases, leaving 6 bases between their ends. The germline V gene yields SGHTA for CDR1 and FQGNSA for CDR2. Including cysteine and phenylalanine, the CDR3 has 15 amino acids. Only the CDR3 region is kept as DNA, spanning 45 bases read in frame from base 1. The sample was peripheral blood. The receptor was derived from an elderly man with COVID-19, enrolled during active disease. Recombination linked TRBV7-2 to TRBJ2-1, with an unclear D gene assignment. The DNA is as follows: TGTGCCAGCAGCTTAGCTTCTAGCTCCTACAATGAGCAGTTCTTC. This encodes CASSLASSSYNEQFF.